This T cell receptor beta chain was recovered during a study of OX40 agonist ivuxolimab in advanced cancers. Looking at the study overall: Partial responses, seen in three patients, involved one hepatocellular carcinoma and two cutaneous melanomas.

Profiling relied on immunoSEQ multiplex PCR, and the TCRdb table lists in-frame clones only, not all of them. Of 60,000 to 100,000 clones listed, about 90% were seen once; the top ten hold about 0.57%. General observations from the study: Circulating CD4+ and CD8+ T cells showed clonal expansion by week 6 at 0.1 to 3.0 mg/kg.

Autoimmune disease history or systemic immunosuppression barred patients. Blood sampling took place at baseline, cycle 4 day 1, and cycle 7 day 1. The sample holds one count of this clone. What it binds is not known. The TCR comes from an adult with an advanced solid tumor such as melanoma, head and neck, liver or kidney cancer. The sequenced sample was CD4+ or CD8+ T cells sorted from blood, obtained in a trial of the OX40 agonist ivuxolimab.

The CDR3 nucleotides read TGTGCCAGCAGCTTAACGACGGGAGGGGCGGGGCAAGAGACCCAGTACTTC. This sequence encodes CASSLTTGGAGQETQYF. This chain connects TRBV11-2 to TRBJ2-5; TRBD2 agrees at 8 bases. Germline values: CDR1 SGHAT, CDR2 FQNNGV. The CDR3 extends over 17 amino acids. The ends lost 2 bases at V and 2 bases at J; junction bases unmatched: 10.